Below, 23 T cell receptor beta chains from the same sample are listed, as sequenced in a study of identical twins. TCRdb re-called the 5' RACE reads with MiXCR, one entry per CDR3 protein. The sample has 500,000 to 650,000 distinct CDR3 sequences; around 24% are singletons. The data also belong to a second study, concerning yellow fever vaccine responses in identical twins.

The sample was CD4+ T cells sorted from blood. The receptors stem from a woman aged 18-29 years in good health.

This clonotype was seen a few times. This rearrangement joins TRBV4-1 to TRBJ1-4; D unresolved. This CDR3 is 15 amino acids long. Trimming shortened V by 0 bases and J by 3 bases, and 8 bases separated the two germline ends. The germline CDR1 and CDR2 sequences are MGHRA and YSYEKL. CDR3 region: CASSQDTQPNEKLFF. The CDR3 bases are TGCGCCAGCAGCCAAGATACGCAGCCTAATGAAAAACTGTTTTTT.

The sample holds a few counts of this clonotype. This rearrangement joins TRBV28 to TRBJ2-1; 9 bases agree with TRBD2. Trimming cost V 2 bases and J 7 bases; bases outside gene matches: 12. Germline V gene data show CDR1 as MDHEN and CDR2 as SYDVKM. There are 17 residues in the CDR3. The CDR3 region is CASSLPLGLARRNEQFF. The DNA of the CDR3 is TGTGCCAGCAGTTTACCCCTCGGACTAGCGCGTCGGAATGAGCAGTTCTTC.

This clonotype has at least ten counts. This rearrangement joins TRBV20-1 to TRBJ2-5; D unclear. Germline CDR1 DFQATT, CDR2 SNEGSKA (reference sequence). Trimming removed 0 bases at V and 0 bases at J, with 23 bases between. This CDR3 contains 19 residues. Here the CDR3 DNA reads TGCAGTGCTAGAGATCGTGGATCAGTTTTTCTCCGAGACCAAGAGACCCAGTACTTC. It encodes CSARDRGSVFLRDQETQYF.

This clonotype was recorded a few times. The chain has TRBV29-1 and TRBJ2-1; D not resolved. Trimming stripped 8 bases from V and 5 bases from J, with 16 bases between. This CDR3 has 13 amino acids. Germline V gives CDR1 SQVTM, CDR2 ANQGSEA. CDR3 nucleotides: TGCAGCACACGCAAGGGCTCAAACAATGAGCAGTTCTTC. It encodes CSTRKGSNNEQFF.

CDR3 bases: TGTGCCAGCAGTGAACAAGGGGTTCAAGAGACCCAGTACTTC. This translates into CASSEQGVQETQYF. The chain combines TRBV6-1 with TRBJ2-5, with D possibly TRBD1 on 5 matching bases. The V gene lost 2 bases and the J gene lost 2 bases, with 9 bases spanning the gap. The germline V gene has CDR1 MNHNS and CDR2 SASEGT. The CDR3 runs 14 residues.

V and J are TRBV7-3 and TRBJ2-1, with 12 bases aligning to TRBD2. The CDR3 consists of 20 residues. In germline, CDR1 is SGHTA, CDR2 FQGTGA. J was trimmed by 2 bases and V by 1 base; bases with no gene match: 12. CDR3 sequence: CASSLKAKTSGSRAYNEQFF. CDR3 nucleotide sequence: TGTGCCAGCAGCTTAAAAGCTAAGACTAGCGGGAGCAGGGCCTACAATGAGCAGTTCTTC.

This clonotype showed up just a few times. The genes are TRBV10-3 and TRBJ2-7; D possibly matches TRBD1 or TRBD2 (5 bases each). Germline CDR1 is ENHRY and CDR2 is SYGVKD. Trimming left V 0 bases short and J 2 bases short, with 14 bases between. This CDR3 comprises 16 residues. The chain's CDR3 is CAISESRPQGPYEQYF. Here the CDR3 DNA reads TGTGCCATCAGTGAGTCCAGGCCGCAGGGACCCTACGAGCAGTACTTC.

This clonotype was seen a handful of times. The chain combines TRBV20-1 with TRBJ2-3, with unresolved D. This CDR3 region has 13 residues. Germline-derived CDR1 and CDR2 are DFQATT and SNEGSKA (reference sequence). Trimming took off 4 bases at V and 2 bases at J, with 10 bases between the two ends. The CDR3: CSAKTPATDTQYF. The CDR3 DNA follows: TGCAGTGCTAAGACCCCAGCCACAGATACGCAGTATTTT.

This clonotype was seen a few times. The gene calls are TRBV7-3 and TRBJ2-3, with 7 bases aligning to TRBD2. In germline, CDR1 is SGHTA, CDR2 FQGTGA. The CDR3 length is 18 residues. After removal of 1 base from V and 0 bases from J, the junction contained 10 bases not matched to a gene. The CDR3 coding sequence is TGTGCCAGCAGCTTAATAACGGGAGGACGCGCTAGCACAGATACGCAGTATTTT. Its protein is CASSLITGGRASTDTQYF.

The rearrangement joins TRBV12-3 or TRBV12-4 to TRBJ1-4; no definite D call. There are 12 residues in the CDR3. V was trimmed by 5 bases and J by 4 bases, leaving 5 bases between them. CDR3 coding DNA: TGTGCCAGCAGTGGTCTTAATGAAAAACTGTTTTTT. Protein product: CASSGLNEKLFF.

This clonotype was detected a few times. The chain joins TRBV12-3 or TRBV12-4 to TRBJ1-5; D uncertain. Trimming shortened V by 6 bases and J by 15 bases, and 18 bases separated the two germline ends. The CDR3 spans 12 residues. In DNA form, the CDR3 reads TGTGCCAGCAGCCTAGGCAGGTCCTACTCGCATTTT. Residues: CASSLGRSYSHF.

V usage is TRBV7-3 and J usage is TRBJ2-2; 9 positions match TRBD2. Germline V gene lookup returns CDR1 SGHTA and CDR2 FQGTGA. With 6 bases clipped from V and 3 bases from J, the junction kept 5 bases outside the gene matches. This CDR3 has 15 residues. The chain's CDR3 is CASSPAGGHTGELFF. Here the CDR3 DNA reads TGTGCCAGCAGTCCAGCGGGAGGACACACCGGGGAGCTGTTTTTT. Full variable domain (rest looked up from reference TRBV7-3 and TRBJ2-2): GAGVSQTPSNKVTEKGKYVELRCDPISGHTALYWYRQSLGQGPEFLIYFQGTGAADDSGLPNDRFFAVRPEGSVSTLKIQRTERGDSAVYLCASSPAGGHTGELFFGEGSRLTVL.

This clonotype was detected many times. The CDR3 DNA follows: TGTGCCAGCGAAAAAGCCAAAAACATTCAGTACTTC. Amino acid sequence: CASEKAKNIQYF. V and J are TRBV5-6 and TRBJ2-4; D is ambiguous. The CDR3 is 12 residues long. V was pared by 7 bases and J by 0 bases, with 5 bases between. CDR1 is SGHDT, CDR2 YYEEEE, per germline.

This clonotype came up a few times. The chain combines TRBV10-3 with TRBJ1-2; no clear D gene. The CDR3 contains 12 residues. V lost 8 bases to trimming and J lost 4 bases, with 11 bases between them. Germline lookup yields CDR1 ENHRY and CDR2 SYGVKD. DNA for the CDR3: TGTGCCATCCCGGGTAGTCCCTATGGCTACACCTTC. Protein sequence: CAIPGSPYGYTF.

This chain joins TRBV5-1 and TRBJ2-2; no firm D call. The CDR3 loop spans 14 amino acids. Germline CDR1 reads SGHRS; CDR2 reads YFSETQ. V was trimmed by 3 bases and J by 6 bases, leaving 12 bases between them. CDR3 residues: CASSWATAAGELFF. The CDR3 region has the DNA TGCGCCAGCAGCTGGGCCACCGCGGCCGGGGAGCTGTTTTTT.

This clonotype was observed a handful of times. DNA of the CDR3: TGCGCCAGCAGAACGGGACTAGCGGGGCCCAGGAGCTCCTACGAGCAGTACTTC. This translates into CASRTGLAGPRSSYEQYF. The gene calls are TRBV5-1 and TRBJ2-7; TRBD2 matches 13 bases. This CDR3 region has 18 residues. J gave up 0 bases and V 5 bases, and 11 bases lay outside the gene matches. The germline gives CDR1 SGHRS, CDR2 YFSETQ.

J is TRBJ2-1 and V is TRBV5-1; D may be TRBD1 or TRBD2 (6 bases each). The V end lost 0 bases, the J end lost 2 bases, and 9 bases lay between the germline ends. CDR1 and CDR2 from the germline V gene are SGHRS and YFSETQ. CDR3 length: 15 amino acids. The CDR3 nucleotides read TGCGCCAGCAGCTTGGAGAGGGGGGCCTACAATGAGCAGTTCTTC. It translates to CASSLERGAYNEQFF.

This clonotype was detected a few times. The chain combines TRBV5-5 with TRBJ1-5, with D perhaps TRBD1 (5 bases). V lost 1 base, J lost 4 bases, and 12 bases lay in between. Looked up from germline, CDR1 is SGHKS and CDR2 is YYEKEE (reference sequence). The CDR3 is 15 amino acids. The CDR3 reads CASSLYGAENQPQHF. The CDR3 DNA reads as TGTGCCAGCAGCTTGTACGGGGCGGAAAATCAGCCCCAGCATTTT.

This clonotype was recorded at least ten times. Mismatch with germline at one junction end may stem from a read error. V is TRBV5-1 and J is TRBJ2-5; D ambiguous. Germline lookup yields CDR1 SGHRS and CDR2 YFSETQ. The CDR3 runs 13 residues. This chain's CDR3 is CASSLGQGETQYF. The CDR3 bases are TGTGCCAGCAGTTTGGGCCAAGGAGAGACCCAGTACTTC.

This clonotype was observed a handful of times. V usage is TRBV18 and J usage is TRBJ1-1; weak D call: TRBD1 (5 bases). Germline V gene sequence: CDR1 KGHSH, CDR2 LQKENI. Trimming stripped 0 bases from V and 2 bases from J, with 16 bases between. CDR3 length: 17 amino acids. Here the CDR3 DNA reads TGTGCCAGCTCACCACCGAGGCAGGGAGGTCTTAACACTGAAGCTTTCTTT. This gives the protein CASSPPRQGGLNTEAFF. The full variable domain, with the rest looked up from reference TRBV18 and TRBJ1-1, is NAGVMQNPRHLVRRRGQEARLRCSPMKGHSHVYWYRQLPEEGLKFMVYLQKENIIDESGMPKERFSAEFPKEGPSILRIQQVVRGDSAAYFCASSPPRQGGLNTEAFFGQGTRLTVV.

This clonotype was observed a handful of times. This chain joins TRBV28 and TRBJ1-5; a possible D gene is TRBD1 (5 bases). This CDR3 is built from 13 residues. The V end lost 7 bases, the J end lost 3 bases, and 10 bases lay between the germline ends. Germline values: CDR1 MDHEN, CDR2 SYDVKM. The CDR3, as DNA: TGTGCCAGCATGGGGGGTATCAATCAGCCCCAGCATTTT. This codes for CASMGGINQPQHF.

V gene TRBV4-1 combines with J gene TRBJ2-7, with no clear D. The ends were cut back, 0 bases at V and 3 bases at J, with 12 bases in the middle. The CDR3 consists of 15 residues. Germline CDR1 is MGHRA and CDR2 is YSYEKL. CDR3 bases: TGCGCCAGCAGCCAAGATGCACAGCCAATCTACGAGCAGTACTTC. Amino acids: CASSQDAQPIYEQYF.

The chain employs TRBV10-3 and TRBJ2-3, with a possible D match to TRBD2 (7 bases). The CDR3 length is 15 residues. The germline V gene has CDR1 ENHRY and CDR2 SYGVKD. Trimming removed 6 bases at V and 5 bases at J, with 18 bases between. In nucleotides, the CDR3 is TGTGCCATCAGCGAACCTCAGGGGAGGGGAGATACGCAGTATTTT. Its translation: CAISEPQGRGDTQYF.